Below, 9 T cell receptor beta chains from the same sample are listed, as sequenced in a study of PD-1 blockade in classical Hodgkin lymphoma. Relapse after autologous stem cell transplantation occurred in every patient, and brentuximab vedotin exposure varied. Generated by immunoSEQ multiplex PCR, the TCRdb table keeps only in-frame clones and is missing some. The top ten clones hold 2.5% to 3.5% of a sample with approximately 44,000 clones, 60% to 85% of them seen once. Here the sequenced sample was peripheral blood mononuclear cells (PBMCs), taken at baseline. These receptors all come from a human donor with classical Hodgkin lymphoma.

The chain combines TRBV2 with TRBJ2-7; D gene ambiguous. V was clipped by 6 bases and J by 2 bases, with 20 bases between them. The germline gives CDR1 SNHLY, CDR2 FYNNEI. This CDR3 spans 16 amino acids. The DNA for the CDR3 is TGTGCCAGCAGAAACCCTCGGGCAGTAGAAACCTACGAGCAGTACTTC. Its translation: CASRNPRAVETYEQYF.

Of note for this clone: The same CDR3 also results from other DNA sequences found in this sample. The chain employs TRBV6-1 and TRBJ2-1; a weak D match, TRBD2 (6 bases). Trimming left V 2 bases short and J 4 bases short, with 9 bases between. Germline CDR1 is MNHNS and CDR2 is SASEGT. The CDR3 runs to 14 residues. This chain's CDR3 is CASSELAAYNEQFF. DNA for the CDR3: TGTGCCAGCAGTGAATTAGCGGCTTACAATGAGCAGTTCTTC.

V usage is TRBV27 and J usage is TRBJ2-7; a weak D match, TRBD2 (6 bases). Germline CDR1 is MNHEY and CDR2 is SMNVEV (reference sequence). The CDR3 is made up of 15 amino acids. The V end lost 5 bases, the J end lost 7 bases, and 21 bases lay between the germline ends. CDR3: CASSLLGGAPGEQYF. The CDR3 coding sequence is TGTGCCAGCAGTCTACTGGGGGGAGCCCCGGGGGAGCAGTACTTC.

The table lists this clone with a few counts. V usage is TRBV10-3 and J usage is TRBJ2-4; 7 bases map to TRBD2. The CDR3 loop spans 16 amino acids. Unmatched junction bases numbered 4, after V lost 2 bases and J lost 0 bases. CDR1 is ENHRY and CDR2 is SYGVKD in the germline V gene. CDR3 in DNA: TGTGCCATCAGTGAGCAGGGACTACGAGCCAAAAACATTCAGTACTTC. This gives the protein CAISEQGLRAKNIQYF.

The J gene is TRBJ2-7, the V gene TRBV7-9, with 8 bases fitting TRBD1. Germline V gene data show CDR1 as SEHNR and CDR2 as FQNEAQ (reference sequence). V shed 5 bases and J 2 bases; nucleotides not matched to a gene: 2. This CDR3 is built from 13 residues. The CDR3 DNA follows: TGTGCCAGCAGCCCGGACAGGGCCTACGAGCAGTACTTC. Protein product: CASSPDRAYEQYF.

In its sample, this clone was seen a few times. V and J are TRBV7-8 and TRBJ1-1; D remains unclear. There are 13 residues in the CDR3. V was trimmed by 2 bases and J by 5 bases, leaving 9 bases between them. Germline V gene data show CDR1 as SGHVS and CDR2 as FQNEAQ. The CDR3 coding sequence is TGTGCCAGCAGCTTATTGGAGGGAACTGAAGCTTTCTTT. Its protein is CASSLLEGTEAFF.

Note on this clone: The sample contains more than one DNA sequence encoding this CDR3. The chain has TRBV19 and TRBJ1-3; D remains ambiguous. There are 15 residues in the CDR3. CDR1 and CDR2 (germline): LNHDA, SQIVND (reference sequence). Trimming took 1 base from V and 0 from J, leaving 7 bases between them. CDR3 protein: CASSIGGTSGNTIYF. The CDR3 DNA reads as TGTGCCAGTAGTATAGGAGGAACCTCTGGAAACACCATATATTTT.

There are a few counts of this clone. The rearrangement uses TRBV7-6 and TRBJ2-7; tentatively, D is TRBD2 (7 bases). This CDR3 contains 13 residues. Trimming pared 3 bases from V and 6 bases from J, leaving 12 bases between. The germline gives CDR1 SGHVS, CDR2 FNYEAQ. CDR3 sequence (DNA): TGTGCCAGCAGCTTGGGGGGGCAAGGCGAGCAGTACTTC. Its translation is CASSLGGQGEQYF.

The chain couples TRBV29-1 to TRBJ2-1; 7 bases are a match to TRBD2. The CDR3 consists of 15 residues. Looked up from germline, CDR1 is SQVTM and CDR2 is ANQGSEA. V lost 3 bases, J lost 7 bases, and 12 bases stayed unmatched. The CDR3 sequence: CSVEFGRGIGNEQFF. CDR3 DNA sequence: TGCAGCGTTGAGTTCGGGCGGGGGATTGGTAATGAGCAGTTCTTC.